A single sample is the source of the 14 T cell receptor beta chains below, sequenced in a study of T-cell memory formation after mild COVID-19. In TCRdb, the 5' RACE reads were re-called with MiXCR into one record per CDR3 protein. The sample has hundreds of thousands of distinct CDR3 sequences, over 7% seen once. The specimen was PBMCs or a T cell subset sorted from them (not recorded which). The receptors were sampled from a man younger than 30 who had mild COVID-19 (a few samples of this study predate the infection). Cell type and time point are not known.

Only a few counts were recorded for this clonotype. The rearrangement links TRBV20-1 to TRBJ2-1; possibly TRBD1 or TRBD2 for D (5 bases each). Trimming cost V 0 bases and J 4 bases, with 10 bases left between them. The germline V gene has CDR1 DFQATT and CDR2 SNEGSKA (reference sequence). The CDR3 contains 14 residues. The CDR3 DNA follows: TGCAGTGCTAGAGAGAGAGGGGTTTACAATGAGCAGTTCTTC. Its translation is CSARERGVYNEQFF.

Ten or more counts support this clonotype. This chain uses TRBV5-5 with TRBJ2-3; D gene uncertain. Per the germline V gene, CDR1 is SGHKS and CDR2 is YYEKEE (reference sequence). V lost 3 bases and J 9 bases, leaving 20 bases between the germline ends. The CDR3 sequence is 15 residues long. CDR3 loop: CASSSSLNPPRTQYF. CDR3 DNA sequence: TGTGCCAGCAGCTCCAGCCTGAACCCACCCCGGACGCAGTATTTT.

This clonotype has only a few counts. The genes are TRBV5-5 and TRBJ2-5; 8 positions match TRBD1. The CDR3 is 16 residues long. Trimming took 3 bases from V and 5 from J; bases not matched to a gene: 12. From germline, CDR1 is SGHKS and CDR2 YYEKEE (reference sequence). CDR3 region: CASSWGAGGLRETQYF. CDR3 coding DNA: TGTGCCAGCAGCTGGGGCGCAGGGGGCCTTCGGGAGACCCAGTACTTC. Drawing the rest from reference TRBV5-5 and TRBJ2-5, the complete variable domain is DAGVTQSPTHLIKTRGQQVTLRCSPISGHKSVSWYQQVLGQGPQFIFQYYEKEERGRGNFPDRFSARQFPNYSSELNVNALLLGDSALYLCASSWGAGGLRETQYFGPGTRLLVL.

Only a few counts were recorded for this clonotype. CDR3 bases: TGCGCCAGCGGGACCCTGCATTATCAGCCCCAGCATTTT. Its translation is CASGTLHYQPQHF. This chain connects TRBV10-2 to TRBJ1-5; D may be TRBD1 (5 bases). Trimming shortened V by 8 bases and J by 5 bases, and 13 bases separated the two germline ends. CDR3 length: 13 residues. Germline assignment: CDR1 WSHSY and CDR2 SAAADI.

This chain joins TRBV7-2 and TRBJ2-2; D is ambiguous. Germline V gives CDR1 SGHTA, CDR2 FQGNSA. The CDR3 sequence is 14 residues long. V was shortened by 1 base and J by 4 bases, with 7 bases between the two germline ends. The CDR3 spells CASSLVSITGELFF. The CDR3 region has the DNA TGTGCCAGCAGCTTAGTTAGCATCACCGGGGAGCTGTTTTTT.

This clonotype was picked up a small number of times. This CDR3 is CASSLAPPGVNTEAFF. The CDR3 DNA sequence: TGTGCCAGCAGCTTAGCCCCTCCAGGCGTGAACACTGAAGCTTTCTTT. The chain carries TRBV7-8 and TRBJ1-1; D gene unclear. Germline V gives CDR1 SGHVS, CDR2 FQNEAQ. This CDR3 is 16 amino acids long. Trimming shortened V by 0 bases and J by 0 bases, and 11 bases separated the two germline ends. Full variable domain (missing parts from reference TRBV7-8 and TRBJ1-1): GAGVSQSPRYKVAKRGQDVALRCDPISGHVSLFWYQQALGQGPEFLTYFQNEAQLDKSGLPSDRFFAERPEGSVSTLKIQRTQQEDSAVYLCASSLAPPGVNTEAFFGQGTRLTVV.

This clonotype has ten or more counts. CDR3: CAISEGGPTNYGYTF. CDR3 DNA sequence: TGTGCCATCAGTGAGGGCGGTCCGACTAACTATGGCTACACCTTC. This sequence joins TRBV10-3 and TRBJ1-2; D is unclear. The ends were cut back, 2 bases at V and 0 bases at J, with 10 bases in the middle. CDR3 length: 15 amino acids. The germline V gene has CDR1 ENHRY and CDR2 SYGVKD.

This clonotype was seen only a few times. V usage is TRBV12-3 or TRBV12-4 and J usage is TRBJ1-1; D is perhaps TRBD1 (5 bases). The CDR3 has 14 amino acids. V lost 6 bases and J 0 bases, leaving 11 bases between the germline ends. The CDR3 nucleotides are TGTGCCAGCAGGACACGGGACCTGAACACTGAAGCTTTCTTT. Encoded protein: CASRTRDLNTEAFF.

This chain uses TRBV7-9 with TRBJ1-1; D call uncertain. V shed 5 bases and J shed 1 base, with 23 bases lying between them. The CDR3 totals 18 residues. Germline-derived CDR1 and CDR2 are SEHNR and FQNEAQ (reference sequence). DNA for the CDR3: TGTGCCAGCAGCCGTTCCCTGGGCAGAGGGCTACGGAACACTGAAGCTTTCTTT. Its translation is CASSRSLGRGLRNTEAFF.

In its sample, this clonotype was seen a few times. V and J are TRBV28 and TRBJ1-1, with D hard to call. V lost 3 bases to trimming and J lost 10 bases, with 15 bases between them. CDR3 size: 13 residues. Germline V gives CDR1 MDHEN, CDR2 SYDVKM. In nucleotides, the CDR3 is TGTGCCAGCAGTTTTGACGGCATTTGGGGAGCTTTCTTT. Its protein is CASSFDGIWGAFF.

This clonotype has more than one count but fewer than ten. This chain joins TRBV9 and TRBJ1-2; D perhaps matches TRBD1 (5 bases). Germline V lookup: CDR1 SGDLS, CDR2 YYNGEE. V lost 3 bases to trimming and J lost 2 bases, with 14 bases between them. The CDR3 loop spans 15 amino acids. The CDR3 DNA follows: TGTGCCAGCAGCGCCGATTGGGGGGGAAACTATGGCTACACCTTC. Encoded protein: CASSADWGGNYGYTF.

In this sample, this clonotype turned up a few times. This sequence joins TRBV15 and TRBJ2-3; 12 bases match TRBD2. The V and J ends lost 1 base and 4 bases, in that order; junction bases with no gene match: 6. Germline loops: CDR1 LNHNV, CDR2 YYDKDF (reference sequence). The CDR3 extends over 17 amino acids. The CDR3 region is CATSRGSSGGASDTQYF. In DNA form, the CDR3 reads TGTGCCACCAGCAGAGGTTCTAGCGGGGGGGCATCAGATACGCAGTATTTT.

J is TRBJ2-7 and V is TRBV7-9, with TRBD1 identical over 8 bases. The CDR3 loop spans 12 amino acids. Germline CDR1 reads SEHNR; CDR2 reads FQNEAQ (reference sequence). After removal of 4 bases from V and 6 bases from J, the junction contained 2 bases not matched to a gene. CDR3 coding DNA: TGTGCCAGCAGCTGGACAGGGAGCGAGCAGTACGTC. Protein product: CASSWTGSEQYV.

This clonotype appeared many times. The chain uses TRBV7-9 and TRBJ2-3; D might be TRBD1 or TRBD2, each matching 5 bases. The CDR3 has 17 residues. Trimming shortened V by 2 bases and J by 1 base, and 16 bases separated the two germline ends. The germline gives CDR1 SEHNR, CDR2 FQNEAQ (reference sequence). The CDR3 bases are TGTGCCAGCAGCTTACCTCCCCAATTGGGGGGCACAGATACGCAGTATTTT. It encodes CASSLPPQLGGTDTQYF.